This TCR beta chain was recovered during a study of blood T cell repertoires in COVID-19. Turning to the study itself: Sites across the United States, Italy and Spain contributed samples from acute and convalescent COVID-19. Sources were T cells, B-cell-depleted T cells, or PBMCs; the material itself was cDNA or gDNA.

Per the authors' pipeline: Amplification from reference gene primers served as the basis for estimated nucleated cell counts. Sequencing was performed with immunoSEQ multiplex PCR; in TCRdb, only in-frame clones are kept and a portion is missing. The V and J calls and clone size were taken over from that table, and D and trimming were inferred from the DNA. Among hundreds of thousands of clones listed, more than 80% were seen once. Germline CDR1 is SEHNR and CDR2 is FQNEAQ (reference sequence). The CDR3 has 16 residues. V lost 0 bases and J 5 bases, leaving 14 bases between the germline ends. The sample was peripheral blood. The rearrangement uses TRBV7-9 and TRBJ2-4, with a weak D call TRBD1 (7 bases). This receptor was identified in a woman aged 30 to 39 with active or convalescent COVID-19. The CDR3 nucleotides read TGTGCCAGCAGCTTAGCCGGGGGTGGGACAGAAAACATTCAGTACTTC. It encodes CASSLAGGGTENIQYF.